A single sample gave rise to the 25 T cell receptor beta chains below, sequenced in a study of T cell changes during pregnancy in multiple sclerosis. TCRdb keeps only in-frame clones here, not all; method: immunoSEQ multiplex PCR. The sample consists of some 29,000 clones, around 90% of them appearing once. Sequences were derived from CD4+ T cells from peripheral blood mononuclear cells, sampled in the first trimester of pregnancy. The receptors were gathered from a female donor in good health, enrolled as a control in a pregnancy study.

The V call is TRBV5-6, the J call TRBJ1-4; perhaps TRBD1 as D (5 bases). The ends were cut back, 2 bases at V and 4 bases at J, with 15 bases in the middle. The CDR3 consists of 16 residues. Germline values: CDR1 SGHDT, CDR2 YYEEEE. In DNA form, the CDR3 reads TGTGCCAGCAGCTTTTTCCAGGGCGGGGGTAATGAAAAACTGTTTTTT. This gives the protein CASSFFQGGGNEKLFF.

V usage is TRBV10-2 and J usage is TRBJ1-1; a weak D match, TRBD1 (5 bases). V lost 6 bases and J lost 2, with 10 bases in between. The CDR3 is 13 residues long. Per germline, CDR1 WSHSY and CDR2 SAAADI. The CDR3 loop reads CASSPQENTEAFF. DNA for the CDR3: TGCGCCAGCAGCCCACAGGAAAACACTGAAGCTTTCTTT.

The CDR3, as DNA: TGTGCCAGCAGCTCATCTCACATCCTATACACGGGGTACGAGCAGTACTTC. This encodes CASSSSHILYTGYEQYF. J is TRBJ2-7 and V is TRBV11-2, with D maybe TRBD2 (5 bases). Trimming took off 4 bases at V and 4 bases at J, with 23 bases between the two ends. Per the germline V gene, CDR1 is SGHAT and CDR2 is FQNNGV. The CDR3 length is 17 residues.

The chain recombines TRBV19 with TRBJ1-1; 9 bases align to TRBD1. CDR3 length: 14 residues. V was pared by 5 bases and J by 0 bases, with 1 base of the junction left unmatched. The germline V gene encodes CDR1 LNHDA and CDR2 SQIVND (reference sequence). The CDR3 region is CASSWDRVNTEAFF. As DNA, the CDR3 is TGTGCCAGTAGTTGGGACAGGGTGAACACTGAAGCTTTCTTT.

J is TRBJ2-6 and V is TRBV28; TRBD1 matches at 7 bases. The CDR3 loop spans 16 amino acids. Germline CDR1 and CDR2: MDHEN and SYDVKM. V lost 7 bases to trimming and J lost 0 bases; unmatched junction nucleotides: 6. CDR3 sequence: CASMGRGSSGANVLTF. CDR3 bases: TGTGCCAGCATGGGCAGGGGGTCCTCTGGGGCCAACGTCCTGACTTTC. Combining the CDR3 with reference TRBV28 and TRBJ2-6 gives the whole variable domain DVKVTQSSRYLVKRTGEKVFLECVQDMDHENMFWYRQDPGLGLRLIYFSYDVKMKEKGDIPEGYSVSREKKERFSLILESASTNQTSMYLCASMGRGSSGANVLTFGAGSRLTVL.

The J gene is TRBJ2-3, the V gene TRBV2, with a possible D match to TRBD2 (5 bases). Trimming shortened V by 2 bases and J by 2 bases, and 8 bases separated the two germline ends. Germline V gene lookup returns CDR1 SNHLY and CDR2 FYNNEI. CDR3 length equals 14 residues. The CDR3 loop is CASSESSTTDTQYF. In nucleotides, the CDR3 is TGTGCCAGCAGTGAATCTAGCACCACAGATACGCAGTATTTT.

V gene TRBV6-1 combines with J gene TRBJ1-6; D is perhaps TRBD1 (6 bases). The CDR3 is 15 residues long. The V gene's germline CDR1 is MNHNS and CDR2 SASEGT. V was trimmed by 7 bases and J by 10 bases, leaving 20 bases between them. The CDR3 DNA is TGTGCCAGCACCATCACATCAGGGGCAAACTCACCCCTCCACTTT. This sequence encodes CASTITSGANSPLHF.

The chain uses TRBV18 and TRBJ2-5, with 7 nucleotides matching TRBD1. CDR3 length equals 13 residues. CDR1 is KGHSH, CDR2 LQKENI, per germline. Trimming at V came to 4 bases and at J to 5 bases, leaving 4 bases not matched to a gene. The CDR3 spells CASSLGTAETQYF. CDR3 nucleotide sequence: TGTGCCAGCTCACTCGGGACAGCGGAGACCCAGTACTTC.

DNA of the CDR3: TGTGCCAGCAGTGTTTATTGGGGAGCTGGGGCCAACGTCCTGACTTTC. Translation gives CASSVYWGAGANVLTF. The chain uses TRBV2 and TRBJ2-6, with D possibly being TRBD2 (5 bases). This CDR3 has 16 amino acids. CDR1 is SNHLY, CDR2 FYNNEI, per germline. The V gene lost 4 bases and the J gene lost 2 bases, with 12 bases spanning the gap.

V and J are TRBV5-1 and TRBJ2-2; TRBD2 matches 11 bases. This CDR3 spans 16 amino acids. The V gene end was trimmed by 4 bases and the J gene end by 0 bases; junction bases not matched to a gene: 2. Germline V gives CDR1 SGHRS, CDR2 YFSETQ. This chain's CDR3 is CASSGLAGANTGELFF. The CDR3 DNA reads TGCGCCAGCAGCGGACTAGCGGGCGCGAACACCGGGGAGCTGTTTTTT.

The chain uses TRBV6-1 and TRBJ1-5, with TRBD1 as a possible D gene (5 bases). V lost 3 bases and J 1 base, leaving 10 bases between the germline ends. Germline V lookup: CDR1 MNHNS, CDR2 SASEGT. CDR3 length equals 15 residues. The CDR3 reads CASSEPGISNQPQHF. The CDR3 nucleotides read TGTGCCAGCAGTGAGCCAGGGATCAGCAATCAGCCCCAGCATTTT.

This clone was seen just once. The CDR3 loop is CASRDSLYGYTF. CDR3 in DNA: TGTGCCAGTCGGGACAGTCTATATGGCTACACCTTC. The V and J genes are TRBV6-1 and TRBJ1-2; 7 nucleotides agree with TRBD1. This CDR3 has 12 residues. Per the germline V gene, CDR1 is MNHNS and CDR2 is SASEGT. The V segment lost 9 bases and the J segment 5 bases; nucleotides outside the gene matches: 6.

The chain is built from TRBV18 and TRBJ1-2, with D unresolved. The CDR3 covers 14 residues. In germline, CDR1 is KGHSH, CDR2 LQKENI. Trimming removed 2 bases at V and 4 bases at J, with 11 bases between. This CDR3 is CASSPGQQIYGYTF. CDR3 coding DNA: TGTGCCAGCTCACCAGGGCAACAGATCTATGGCTACACCTTC. Combining the CDR3 with reference TRBV18 and TRBJ1-2 gives the whole variable domain NAGVMQNPRHLVRRRGQEARLRCSPMKGHSHVYWYRQLPEEGLKFMVYLQKENIIDESGMPKERFSAEFPKEGPSILRIQQVVRGDSAAYFCASSPGQQIYGYTFGSGTRLTVV.

This rearrangement joins TRBV29-1 to TRBJ1-1, with no clear D. This CDR3 spans 13 amino acids. Trimming left V 1 base short and J 1 base short, with 7 bases between. Looked up from germline, CDR1 is SQVTM and CDR2 is ANQGSEA. As DNA, the CDR3 is TGCAGCGTTGAAGCGTACACGAACACTGAAGCTTTCTTT. Translated: CSVEAYTNTEAFF.

The CDR3 nucleotides are TGTGCCAGCAGCACGCGGGGAAACACCGGGGAGCTGTTTTTT. Protein: CASSTRGNTGELFF. The genes are TRBV27 and TRBJ2-2; possible D gene TRBD2, 6 bases. CDR3 length: 14 residues. The germline CDR1 and CDR2 sequences are MNHEY and SMNVEV (reference sequence). The V and J ends lost 6 bases and 2 bases respectively, with 10 bases between them.

The CDR3 spells CASSIAIDSVAGYGYTF. The CDR3 bases are TGTGCCAGTAGTATAGCCATTGACAGCGTTGCTGGCTATGGCTACACCTTC. The chain recombines TRBV19 with TRBJ1-2; TRBD1 is a possible D gene (5 bases). V dropped 1 base and J dropped 4 bases, with 19 bases sitting between them. CDR1 and CDR2 from the germline V gene are LNHDA and SQIVND (reference sequence). CDR3 length: 17 residues.

This clone was observed a single time. This chain connects TRBV19 to TRBJ2-7, with D possibly TRBD1 on 7 matching bases. The CDR3 runs to 16 residues. The germline V gene has CDR1 LNHDA and CDR2 SQIVND (reference sequence). The V end lost 3 bases, the J end lost 0 bases, and 15 bases lay between the germline ends. Here the CDR3 reads CASSIQGGQSSYEQYF. CDR3 sequence (DNA): TGTGCCAGTAGTATTCAGGGGGGACAGAGCTCCTACGAGCAGTACTTC.

J is TRBJ2-2 and V is TRBV10-3; D gene ambiguous. The V end lost 6 bases, the J end lost 0 bases, and 5 bases lay between the germline ends. The length of the CDR3 is 13 residues. Germline V CDR1 and CDR2: ENHRY, SYGVKD. DNA for the CDR3: TGTGCCATCAGACTTTCGAACACCGGGGAGCTGTTTTTT. It is translated as CAIRLSNTGELFF.

The V call is TRBV14, the J call TRBJ2-1; D gene unclear. Germline CDR1 is SGHDN and CDR2 is FVKESK. CDR3 size: 15 residues. V was trimmed by 1 base and J by 0 bases, leaving 7 bases between them. CDR3 sequence reads: CASSQARYSYNEQFF. CDR3 in DNA: TGTGCCAGCAGCCAAGCGAGGTACTCCTACAATGAGCAGTTCTTC.

This sequence joins TRBV5-1 and TRBJ1-2, with 9 bases aligning to TRBD1. With 0 bases clipped from V and 5 bases from J, the junction kept 17 bases outside the gene matches. Per the germline V gene, CDR1 is SGHRS and CDR2 is YFSETQ. CDR3 length: 19 residues. The CDR3 reads CASSLDGGTGSRQVYGYTF. The CDR3 region has the DNA TGCGCCAGCAGCTTGGACGGAGGGACAGGGTCACGCCAGGTGTATGGCTACACCTTC. The full variable domain, completed using reference TRBV5-1 and TRBJ1-2, is KAGVTQTPRYLIKTRGQQVTLSCSPISGHRSVSWYQQTPGQGLQFLFEYFSETQRNKGNFPGRFSGRQFSNSRSEMNVSTLELGDSALYLCASSLDGGTGSRQVYGYTFGSGTRLTVV.

On this clone itself: At one of its ends the junction is not consistent with the germline gene, which may arise from a read error. The chain carries TRBV6-1 and TRBJ2-5; 9 bases fit TRBD1. The CDR3 runs to 13 residues. Looked up from germline, CDR1 is MNHNS and CDR2 is SASEGT. The CDR3 protein is CASSEDPGTGFHF. The CDR3 DNA follows: TGTGCCAGCAGTGAGGATCCCGGGACAGGGTTTCACTTC.

V usage is TRBV7-9 and J usage is TRBJ2-7; D call uncertain. This CDR3 contains 11 residues. V lost 10 bases to trimming and J lost 5 bases, with 12 bases between them. Germline CDR1 is SEHNR and CDR2 is FQNEAQ (reference sequence). In DNA, the CDR3 is TGTGCCACCTCAGATTCCGACGAGCAGTACTTC. As protein: CATSDSDEQYF. Full variable domain (outside the CDR3, taken from reference TRBV7-9 and TRBJ2-7): DTGVSQNPRHKITKRGQNVTFRCDPISEHNRLYWYRQTLGQGPEFLTYFQNEAQLEKSRLLSDRFSAERPKGSFSTLEIQRTEQGDSAMYLCATSDSDEQYFGPGTRLTVT.

The rearrangement uses TRBV30 and TRBJ1-1; a weak D match, TRBD1 (5 bases). The CDR3 length is 13 residues. Germline V CDR1 and CDR2: GTSNPN, SVGIG (reference sequence). Trimming cost V 5 bases and J 0 bases, with 10 bases left between them. This CDR3 reads CAWQTDMNTEAFF. CDR3 DNA: TGTGCCTGGCAGACAGATATGAACACTGAAGCTTTCTTT.

The CDR3 region is CASSQDFGLAGGQGDTQYF. DNA of the CDR3: TGCGCCAGCAGCCAAGATTTTGGACTAGCGGGGGGGCAGGGAGATACGCAGTATTTT. The chain employs TRBV4-1 and TRBJ2-3; 15 bases line up with TRBD2. The junction had 9 bases not matched to a gene; V was cut back by 0 bases and J by 5 bases. The CDR3 spans 19 residues. Germline loops: CDR1 MGHRA, CDR2 YSYEKL.

The gene calls are TRBV5-1 and TRBJ2-5; 10 nucleotides line up with TRBD1. The CDR3 contains 16 residues. Trimming took 4 bases from V and 3 from J; bases not matched to a gene: 9. Germline CDR1 is SGHRS and CDR2 is YFSETQ. The CDR3 loop reads CASSRPRGTGEETQYF. CDR3 DNA sequence: TGCGCCAGCAGCCGACCACGCGGGACAGGGGAAGAGACCCAGTACTTC.